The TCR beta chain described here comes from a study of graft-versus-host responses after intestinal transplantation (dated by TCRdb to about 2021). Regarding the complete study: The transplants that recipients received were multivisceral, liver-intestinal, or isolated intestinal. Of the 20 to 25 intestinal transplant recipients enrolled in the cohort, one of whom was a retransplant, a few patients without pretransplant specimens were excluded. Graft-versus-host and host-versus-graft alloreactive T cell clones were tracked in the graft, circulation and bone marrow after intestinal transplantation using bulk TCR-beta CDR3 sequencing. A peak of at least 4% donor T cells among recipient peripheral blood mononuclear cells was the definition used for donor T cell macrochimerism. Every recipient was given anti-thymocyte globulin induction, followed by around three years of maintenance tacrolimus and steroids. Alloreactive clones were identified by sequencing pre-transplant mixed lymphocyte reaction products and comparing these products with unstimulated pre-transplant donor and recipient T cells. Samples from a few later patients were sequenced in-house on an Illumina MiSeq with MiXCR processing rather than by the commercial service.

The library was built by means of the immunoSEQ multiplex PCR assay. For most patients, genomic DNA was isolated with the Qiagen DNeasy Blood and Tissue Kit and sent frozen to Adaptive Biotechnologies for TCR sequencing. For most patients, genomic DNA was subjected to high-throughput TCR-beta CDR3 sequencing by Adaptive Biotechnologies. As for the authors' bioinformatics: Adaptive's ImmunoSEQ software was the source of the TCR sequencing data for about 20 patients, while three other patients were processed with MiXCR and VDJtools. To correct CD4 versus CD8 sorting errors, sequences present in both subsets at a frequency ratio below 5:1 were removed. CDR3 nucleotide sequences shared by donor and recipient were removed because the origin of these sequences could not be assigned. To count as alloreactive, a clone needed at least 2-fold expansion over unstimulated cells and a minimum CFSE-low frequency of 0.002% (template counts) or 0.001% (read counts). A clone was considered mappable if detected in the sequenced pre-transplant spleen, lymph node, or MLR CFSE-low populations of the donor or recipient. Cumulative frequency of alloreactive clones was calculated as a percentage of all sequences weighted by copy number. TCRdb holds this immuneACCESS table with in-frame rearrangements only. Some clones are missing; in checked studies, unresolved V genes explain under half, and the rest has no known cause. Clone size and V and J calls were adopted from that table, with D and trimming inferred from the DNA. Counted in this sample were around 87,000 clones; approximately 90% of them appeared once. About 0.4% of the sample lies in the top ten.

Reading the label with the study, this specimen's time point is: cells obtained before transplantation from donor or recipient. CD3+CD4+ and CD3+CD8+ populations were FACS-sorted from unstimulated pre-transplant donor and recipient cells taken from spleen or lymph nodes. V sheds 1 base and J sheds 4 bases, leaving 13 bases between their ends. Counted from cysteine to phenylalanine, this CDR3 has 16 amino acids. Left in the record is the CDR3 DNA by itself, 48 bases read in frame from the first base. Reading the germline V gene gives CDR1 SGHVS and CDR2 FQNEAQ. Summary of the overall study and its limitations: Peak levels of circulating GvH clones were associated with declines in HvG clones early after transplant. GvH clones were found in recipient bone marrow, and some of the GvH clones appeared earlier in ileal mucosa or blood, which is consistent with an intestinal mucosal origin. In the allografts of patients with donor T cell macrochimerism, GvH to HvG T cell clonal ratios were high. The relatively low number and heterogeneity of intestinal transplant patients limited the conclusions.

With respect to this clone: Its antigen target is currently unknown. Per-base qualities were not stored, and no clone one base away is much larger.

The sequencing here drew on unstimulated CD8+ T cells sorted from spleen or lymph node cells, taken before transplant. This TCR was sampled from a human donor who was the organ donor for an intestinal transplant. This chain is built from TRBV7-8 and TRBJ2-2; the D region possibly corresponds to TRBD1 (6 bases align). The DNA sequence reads TGTGCCAGCAGCTTAGGGTCAACAGGGCTCACCGGGGAGCTGTTTTTT. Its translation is CASSLGSTGLTGELFF.